Listed below are T cell receptor beta chains from one sample, sequenced in a study of T cell repertoires in cytomegalovirus infection. MiXCR, run by TCRdb on the reads, gives a single entry per CDR3 protein. Counted here are approximately 310,000 distinct CDR3 sequences, just under 25% occurring once; the ten biggest clones make up 13%. Their specific antigens are unknown. Sample: cultured PBMCs, taken from culture after CMV antigen stimulation. The receptors stem from a human donor in good health (CMV status not recorded). Some clones in this sample may be carry-over from other donors' samples. Each CDR3 is given with its conserved first and last residue. Each record gives: J gene, D gene, CDR3 length, clone size, V gene, CDR3 protein. A D gene is named only where the DNA matches it firmly. Clone size is stated in some rows and not others, as once, few, many or a class when expanded.

TRBJ2-1	TRBD2	15	NA	TRBV20-1	CSARSSGRALYEQFF
TRBJ2-2	TRBD2	17	many	TRBV12-3/TRBV12-4	CASSLGGLALSIGELFF
TRBJ2-1	TRBD2	15	NA	TRBV4-3	CASSQGTSGIDERFF
TRBJ2-1	TRBD1	16	few	TRBV7-6	CASSAHRDRAMNEQFF
TRBJ2-5	TRBD1	16	few	TRBV28	CASSKTTGQYQETQYF
TRBJ1-1	TRBD1	16	many	TRBV7-6	CASSLTGDVVNTEAFF
TRBJ1-4	NA	17	NA	TRBV9	CASSRGPRASTNEKLFF
TRBJ2-1	TRBD2	13	few	TRBV6-2/TRBV6-3	CASRALAANEQFF
TRBJ2-3	TRBD1	15	NA	TRBV2	CASSVGTGLADTQYF
TRBJ2-7	TRBD1	14	many	TRBV7-2	CASSRGDREYEQYF
TRBJ2-3	TRBD2	19	NA	TRBV18	CASSPSVRLAVLIGDTQYF